This T cell receptor (beta chain) was recovered during a study of cytotoxic CD8 clonotypes in ibrutinib-treated CLL. Investigators sourced 1.5 to 2.5 micrograms of genomic DNA from cryopreserved PBMCs for TCR beta libraries. The V gene lost 1 base and the J gene lost 5 bases, with 20 bases spanning the gap. The CDR3 runs 18 residues. Germline values: CDR1 MGHRA, CDR2 YSYEKL. Assay used: immunoSEQ multiplex PCR; TCRdb lists only in-frame clones, some missing. The sample has 300,000 or so clones, over 60% seen once; the top ten hold around 6.3%. This clone was detected only a few times. Its antigen is currently unknown. Study-wide findings and caveats: Clonality increased at ibrutinib response, then returned toward baseline at progression. At the start, clonality exceeded age-matched healthy donors and followed circulating CD8+ T-cell counts.

The origin of this receptor is a human donor with chronic lymphocytic leukemia. The genes are TRBV4-1 and TRBJ1-4, with D possibly TRBD1 on 5 matching bases. Source: PBMCs, taken after 36 months of ibrutinib treatment. CDR3: CASSQVVVAGTFNEKLFF. The CDR3 nucleotides are TGCGCCAGCAGCCAAGTAGTAGTAGCCGGGACCTTCAATGAAAAACTGTTTTTT.